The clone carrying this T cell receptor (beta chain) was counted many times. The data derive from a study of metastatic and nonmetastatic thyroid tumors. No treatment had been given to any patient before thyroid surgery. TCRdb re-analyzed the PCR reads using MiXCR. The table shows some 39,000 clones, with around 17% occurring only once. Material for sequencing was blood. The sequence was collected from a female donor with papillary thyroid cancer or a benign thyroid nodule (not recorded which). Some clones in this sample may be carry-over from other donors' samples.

The CDR3 DNA reads TGCAGTGCCAGCACAGGGGCCGCGAATCAGCCCCAGCATTTT. This gives the protein CSASTGAANQPQHF. The J gene is TRBJ1-5, the V gene TRBV20-1; TRBD1 matches at 7 bases. Germline trimming cut 6 bases from V and 4 bases from J; bases unmatched to any gene: 9. The germline V gene encodes CDR1 DFQATT and CDR2 SNEGSKA (reference sequence). This CDR3 is 14 amino acids long.